This TCR beta chain was sequenced for a study of metastatic and nonmetastatic thyroid tumors (dated by TCRdb to the early 2020s). For the study in its entirety: Repertoires from peripheral blood and from tumor or nodule tissue samples of malignant and benign thyroid patients were compared.

Library preparation was by PCR. The sequencer listed for this sample is Illumina HiSeq 4000. High-throughput sequencing was used to profile the TCR beta-chain CDR3 region of each patient. In the original analysis: CDR3 differences across clinicopathological groups were used to build a classifier for discriminating distant-metastatic papillary thyroid cancer patients. The Shannon index was used to assess repertoire diversity, and the Morisita-Horn index was used to assess tumor-blood repertoire similarity. TCRdb reprocessed the public reads (quality trimming at Q25 with fastp, clone calling with MiXCR) and kept in-frame beta chains. These V and J calls rely on TCRdb rather than the paper's analysis. The sample profile shows some 19,000 clones; around a third of them were found once. The top ten hold approximately 22% of the sample. No treatment had been received by any patient before thyroid surgery. Using T-cell receptor beta sequencing, the researchers looked back retrospectively at clinical samples from patients, gathered between about 2011 and 2019.

Results and caveats for the whole study, not just this receptor: TCR beta diversity was reported as significantly higher in malignant tumors than in benign nodules, in both blood and tumor samples.

V lost 6 bases and J lost 8 bases; the stretch between them is 7 bases long. There are 11 amino acids in the CDR3, from cysteine to phenylalanine inclusive. Only the CDR3 portion is preserved as DNA: 33 bases, with reading frame beginning at the first base. Turning to this clone: It lacks a known antigen. The sample holds no much larger clone one base away, and base qualities are not on file.

This clonotype was obtained from a female donor with papillary thyroid cancer or a benign thyroid nodule (not recorded which). Some clones in this sample may be carry-over from other donors' samples. The chain is assembled from TRBV12-3 or TRBV12-4 and TRBJ2-2; the best D guess is TRBD2, with 5 bases matching. Sequenced: adjacent normal tissue. The CDR3 in this case is CASRRGGELFF. The DNA reads as follows: TGTGCCAGCAGACGGGGAGGGGAGCTGTTTTTT.